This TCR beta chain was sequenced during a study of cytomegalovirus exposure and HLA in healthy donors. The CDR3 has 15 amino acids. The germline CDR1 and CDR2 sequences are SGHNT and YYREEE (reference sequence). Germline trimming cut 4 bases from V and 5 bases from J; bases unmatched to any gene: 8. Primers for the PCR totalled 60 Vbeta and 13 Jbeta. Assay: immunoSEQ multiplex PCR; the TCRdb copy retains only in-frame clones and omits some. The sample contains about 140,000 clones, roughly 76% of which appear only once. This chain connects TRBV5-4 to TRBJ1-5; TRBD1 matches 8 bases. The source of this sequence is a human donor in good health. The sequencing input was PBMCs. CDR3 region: CASSLGTGRDQPQHF. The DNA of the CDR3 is TGTGCCAGCAGCCTCGGGACAGGTAGGGATCAGCCCCAGCATTTT.